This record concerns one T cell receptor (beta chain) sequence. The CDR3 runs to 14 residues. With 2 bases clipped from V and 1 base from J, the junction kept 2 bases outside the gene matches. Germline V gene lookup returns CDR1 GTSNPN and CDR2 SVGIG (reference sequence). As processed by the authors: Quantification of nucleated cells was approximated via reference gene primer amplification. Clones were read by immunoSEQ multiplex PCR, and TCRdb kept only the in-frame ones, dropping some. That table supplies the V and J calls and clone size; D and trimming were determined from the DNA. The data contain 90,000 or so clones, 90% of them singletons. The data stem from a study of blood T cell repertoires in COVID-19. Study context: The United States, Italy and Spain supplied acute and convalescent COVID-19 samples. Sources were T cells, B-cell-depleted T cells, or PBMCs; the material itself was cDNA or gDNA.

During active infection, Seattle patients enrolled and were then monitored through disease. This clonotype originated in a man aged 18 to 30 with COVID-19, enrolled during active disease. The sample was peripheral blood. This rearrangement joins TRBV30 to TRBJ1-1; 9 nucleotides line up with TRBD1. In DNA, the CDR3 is TGTGCCTGGAGTAGGGACAGGGAGAACACTGAAGCTTTCTTT. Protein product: CAWSRDRENTEAFF. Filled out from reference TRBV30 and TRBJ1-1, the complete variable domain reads SQTIHQWPATLVQPVGSPLSLECTVEGTSNPNLYWYRQAAGRGLQLLFYSVGIGQISSEVPQNLSASRPQDRQFILSSKKLLLSDSGFYLCAWSRDRENTEAFFGQGTRLTVV.